This TCR beta chain comes out of a study of OX40 agonist ivuxolimab in advanced cancers. Study at large: Therapy given before enrollment (anti-PD-1, anti-PD-L1 or anti-CTLA-4) was allowed, and 40% to 50% had some.

Samples were taken at baseline and on day 1 of cycles 4 and 7. Some clones are missing from TCRdb's copy, which holds only in-frame ones; the method was immunoSEQ multiplex PCR. The repertoire has fewer than 25,000 clones, 83% of them found once; the top ten carry roughly 8.6%. Per germline, CDR1 MNHNY and CDR2 SVGAGI (reference sequence). Trimming cost V 5 bases and J 4 bases; bases outside gene matches: 6. This CDR3 spans 14 amino acids. Study findings and constraints: Doses of 0.1 to 3.0 mg/kg were accompanied by clonal expansion of CD4+ and CD8+ blood T cells by week 6.

Note on this clone: What it recognizes is unknown.

The sample here was CD4+ or CD8+ T cells sorted from blood, taken in a trial of the OX40 agonist ivuxolimab. The chain is built from TRBV6-6 and TRBJ1-1; TRBD1 agrees at 8 bases. The source is an adult with an advanced solid tumor such as melanoma, head and neck, liver or kidney cancer. CDR3 coding DNA: TGTGCCAGCAGTCTAACCGGGACAGGCACTGAAGCTTTCTTT. As protein: CASSLTGTGTEAFF.